This record covers a single T cell receptor (beta chain). Its cognate antigen is unknown. V shed 8 bases and J 4 bases; nucleotides not matched to a gene: 13. From germline, CDR1 is SEHNR and CDR2 FQNEAQ (reference sequence). The CDR3 runs to 17 residues. The entry originates in a study of T cells after yellow fever vaccination. Study findings and constraints: Reappearing after the booster were most of the clones from primary vaccination (approximately 96% CD4, about 87% CD8). Sorted repertoires could include abundant contaminating clonotypes from bulk cells.

Template-switching 5'RACE yielded the TCR cDNA; a universal primer site and UMIs were added in the process. TCRdb independently ran MiXCR on the 5' RACE reads; one entry per CDR3 protein. In the table there are 620,000 or so distinct CDR3 sequences, about 17% of which are singletons. The rearrangement joins TRBV7-9 to TRBJ2-2; 10 bases agree with TRBD2. This material consisted of PBMCs, taken more than 4 days after the first yellow fever vaccination. This sequence originates from a man between 18 and 35 years old who received the YFV17D yellow fever vaccine. This CDR3 is CASEPFSGGRRTGELFF. DNA of the CDR3: TGTGCCAGCGAGCCCTTTAGCGGGGGGCGGCGCACCGGGGAGCTGTTTTTT.